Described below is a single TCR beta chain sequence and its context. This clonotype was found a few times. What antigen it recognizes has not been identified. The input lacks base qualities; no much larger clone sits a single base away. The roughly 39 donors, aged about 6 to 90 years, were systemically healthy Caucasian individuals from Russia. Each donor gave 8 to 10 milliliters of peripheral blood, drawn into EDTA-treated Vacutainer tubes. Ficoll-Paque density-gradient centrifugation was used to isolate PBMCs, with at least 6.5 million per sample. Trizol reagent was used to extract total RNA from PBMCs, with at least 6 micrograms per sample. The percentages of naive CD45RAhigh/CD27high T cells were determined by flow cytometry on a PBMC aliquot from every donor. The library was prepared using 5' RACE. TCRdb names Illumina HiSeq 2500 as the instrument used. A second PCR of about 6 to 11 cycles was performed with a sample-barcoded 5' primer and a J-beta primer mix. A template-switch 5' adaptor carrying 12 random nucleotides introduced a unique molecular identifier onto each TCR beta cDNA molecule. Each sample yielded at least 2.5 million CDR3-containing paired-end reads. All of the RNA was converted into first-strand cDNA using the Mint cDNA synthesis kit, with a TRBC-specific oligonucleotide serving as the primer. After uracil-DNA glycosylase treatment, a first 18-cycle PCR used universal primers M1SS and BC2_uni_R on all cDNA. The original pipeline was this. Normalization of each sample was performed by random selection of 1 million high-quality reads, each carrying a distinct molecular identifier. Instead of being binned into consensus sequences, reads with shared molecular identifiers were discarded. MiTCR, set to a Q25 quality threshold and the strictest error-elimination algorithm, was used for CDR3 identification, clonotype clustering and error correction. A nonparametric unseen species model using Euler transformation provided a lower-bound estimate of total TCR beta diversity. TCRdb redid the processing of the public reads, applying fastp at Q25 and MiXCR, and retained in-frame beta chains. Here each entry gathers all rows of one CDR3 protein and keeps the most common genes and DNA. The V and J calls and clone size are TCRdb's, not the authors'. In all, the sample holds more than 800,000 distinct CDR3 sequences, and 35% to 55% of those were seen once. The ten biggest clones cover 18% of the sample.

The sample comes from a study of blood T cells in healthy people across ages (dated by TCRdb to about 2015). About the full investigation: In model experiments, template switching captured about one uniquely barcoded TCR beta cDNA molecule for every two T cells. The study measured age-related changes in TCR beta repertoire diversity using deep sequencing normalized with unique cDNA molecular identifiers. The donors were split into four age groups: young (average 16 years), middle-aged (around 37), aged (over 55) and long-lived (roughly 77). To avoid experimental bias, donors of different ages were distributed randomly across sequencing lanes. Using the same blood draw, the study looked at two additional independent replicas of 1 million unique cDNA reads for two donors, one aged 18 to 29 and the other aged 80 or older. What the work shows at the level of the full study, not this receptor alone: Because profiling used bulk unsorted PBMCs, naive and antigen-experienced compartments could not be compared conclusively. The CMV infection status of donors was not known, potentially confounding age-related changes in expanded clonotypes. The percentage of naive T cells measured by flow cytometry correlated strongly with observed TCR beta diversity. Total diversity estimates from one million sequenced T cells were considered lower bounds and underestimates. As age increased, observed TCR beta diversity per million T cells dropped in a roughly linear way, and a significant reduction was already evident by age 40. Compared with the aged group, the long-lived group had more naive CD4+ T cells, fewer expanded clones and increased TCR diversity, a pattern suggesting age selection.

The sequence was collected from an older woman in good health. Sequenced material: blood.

CDR3 region: CASSVHSGNQPQHF. The DNA reads TGTGCCAGCAGCGTTCACTCAGGCAATCAGCCCCAGCATTTT. In this chain, TRBV21-1 is recombined with TRBJ1-5. TRBV21-1 is tagged as a pseudogene. The CDR3, from cysteine to phenylalanine, totals 14 residues. The sequence is cut down to CDR3 DNA, 42 bases in frame from base 1.